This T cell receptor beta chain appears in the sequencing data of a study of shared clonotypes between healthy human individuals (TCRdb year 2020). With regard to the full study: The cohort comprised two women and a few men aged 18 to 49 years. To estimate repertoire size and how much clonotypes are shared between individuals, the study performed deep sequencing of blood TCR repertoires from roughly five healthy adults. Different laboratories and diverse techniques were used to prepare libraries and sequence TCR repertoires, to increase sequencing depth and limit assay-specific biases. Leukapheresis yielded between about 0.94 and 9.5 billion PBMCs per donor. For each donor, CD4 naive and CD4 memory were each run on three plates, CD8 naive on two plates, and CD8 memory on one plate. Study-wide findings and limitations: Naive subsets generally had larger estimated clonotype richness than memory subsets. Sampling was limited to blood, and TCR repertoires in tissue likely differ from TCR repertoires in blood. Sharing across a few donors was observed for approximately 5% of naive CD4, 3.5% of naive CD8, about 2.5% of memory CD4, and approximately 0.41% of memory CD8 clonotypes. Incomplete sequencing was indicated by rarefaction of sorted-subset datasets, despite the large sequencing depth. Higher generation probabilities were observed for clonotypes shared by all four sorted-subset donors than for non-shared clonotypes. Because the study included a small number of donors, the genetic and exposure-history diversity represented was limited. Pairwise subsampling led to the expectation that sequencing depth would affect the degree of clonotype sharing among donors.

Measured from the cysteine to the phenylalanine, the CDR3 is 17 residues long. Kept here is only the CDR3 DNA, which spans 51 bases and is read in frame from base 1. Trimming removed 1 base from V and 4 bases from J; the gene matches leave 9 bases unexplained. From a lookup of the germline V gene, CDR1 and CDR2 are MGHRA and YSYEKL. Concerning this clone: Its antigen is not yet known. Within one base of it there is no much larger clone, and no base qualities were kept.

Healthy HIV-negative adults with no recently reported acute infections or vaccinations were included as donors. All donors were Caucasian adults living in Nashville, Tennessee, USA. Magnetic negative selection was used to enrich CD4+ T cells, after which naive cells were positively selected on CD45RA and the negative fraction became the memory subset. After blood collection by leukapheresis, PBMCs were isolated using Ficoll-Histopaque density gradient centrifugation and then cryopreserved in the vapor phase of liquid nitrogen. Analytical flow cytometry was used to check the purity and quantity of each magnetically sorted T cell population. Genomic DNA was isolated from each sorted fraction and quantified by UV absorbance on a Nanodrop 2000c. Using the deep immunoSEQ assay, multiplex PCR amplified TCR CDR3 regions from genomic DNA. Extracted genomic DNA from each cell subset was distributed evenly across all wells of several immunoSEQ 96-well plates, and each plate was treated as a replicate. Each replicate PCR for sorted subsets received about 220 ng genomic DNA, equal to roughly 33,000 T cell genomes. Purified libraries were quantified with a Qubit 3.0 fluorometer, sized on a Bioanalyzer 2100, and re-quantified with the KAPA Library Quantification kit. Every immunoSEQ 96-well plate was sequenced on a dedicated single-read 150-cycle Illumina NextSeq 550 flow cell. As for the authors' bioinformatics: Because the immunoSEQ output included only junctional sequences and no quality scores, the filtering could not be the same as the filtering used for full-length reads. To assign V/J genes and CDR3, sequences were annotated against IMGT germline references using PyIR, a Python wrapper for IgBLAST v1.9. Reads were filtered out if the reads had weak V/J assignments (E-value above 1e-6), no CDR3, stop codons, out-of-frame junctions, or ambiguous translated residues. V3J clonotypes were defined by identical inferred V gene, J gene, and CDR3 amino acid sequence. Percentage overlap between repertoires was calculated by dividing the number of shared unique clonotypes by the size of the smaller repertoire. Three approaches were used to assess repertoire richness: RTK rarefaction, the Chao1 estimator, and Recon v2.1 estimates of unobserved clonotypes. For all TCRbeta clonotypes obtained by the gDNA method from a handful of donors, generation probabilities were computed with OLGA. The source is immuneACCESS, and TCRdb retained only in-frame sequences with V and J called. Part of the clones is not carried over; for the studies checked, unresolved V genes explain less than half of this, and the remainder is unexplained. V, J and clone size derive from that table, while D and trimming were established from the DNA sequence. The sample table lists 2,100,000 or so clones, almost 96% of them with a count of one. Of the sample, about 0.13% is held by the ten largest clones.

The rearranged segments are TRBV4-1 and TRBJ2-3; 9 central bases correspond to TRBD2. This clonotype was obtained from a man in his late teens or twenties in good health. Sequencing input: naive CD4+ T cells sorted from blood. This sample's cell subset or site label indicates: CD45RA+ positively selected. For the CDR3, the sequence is CASSQGSRGGLADTQYF. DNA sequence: TGCGCCAGCAGCCAAGGTTCGCGGGGGGGCCTGGCAGATACGCAGTATTTT.